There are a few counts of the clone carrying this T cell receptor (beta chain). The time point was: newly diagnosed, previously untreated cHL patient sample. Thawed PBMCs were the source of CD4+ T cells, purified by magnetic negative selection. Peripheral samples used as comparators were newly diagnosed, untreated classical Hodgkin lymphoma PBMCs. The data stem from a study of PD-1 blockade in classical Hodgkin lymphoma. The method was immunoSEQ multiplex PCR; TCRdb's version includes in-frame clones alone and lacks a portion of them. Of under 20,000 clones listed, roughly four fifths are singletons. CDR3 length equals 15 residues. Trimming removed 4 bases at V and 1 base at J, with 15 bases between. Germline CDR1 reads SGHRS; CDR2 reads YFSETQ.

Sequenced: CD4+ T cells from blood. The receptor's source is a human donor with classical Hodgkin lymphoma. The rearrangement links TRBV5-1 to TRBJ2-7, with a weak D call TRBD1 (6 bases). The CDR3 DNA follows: TGCGCCAGCAGCCCGACAGGTAGAACTTCCTACGAGCAGTACTTC. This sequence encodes CASSPTGRTSYEQYF.